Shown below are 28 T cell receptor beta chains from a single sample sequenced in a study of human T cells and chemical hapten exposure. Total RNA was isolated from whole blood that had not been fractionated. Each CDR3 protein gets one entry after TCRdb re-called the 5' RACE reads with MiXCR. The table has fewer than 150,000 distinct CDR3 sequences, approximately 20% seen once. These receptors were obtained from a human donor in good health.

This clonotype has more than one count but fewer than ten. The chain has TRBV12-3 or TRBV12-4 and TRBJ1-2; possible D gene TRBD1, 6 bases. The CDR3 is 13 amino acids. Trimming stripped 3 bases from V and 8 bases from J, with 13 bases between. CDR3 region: CASSFWGAEGYTF. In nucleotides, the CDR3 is TGTGCCAGCAGTTTTTGGGGGGCTGAGGGCTACACCTTC.

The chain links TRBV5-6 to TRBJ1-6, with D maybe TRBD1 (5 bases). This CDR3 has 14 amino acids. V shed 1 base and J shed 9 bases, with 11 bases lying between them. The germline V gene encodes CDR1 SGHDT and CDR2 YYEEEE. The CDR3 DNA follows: TGTGCCAGCAGCTTGCGGGGCGTCGGTTCACCCCTCCACTTT. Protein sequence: CASSLRGVGSPLHF.

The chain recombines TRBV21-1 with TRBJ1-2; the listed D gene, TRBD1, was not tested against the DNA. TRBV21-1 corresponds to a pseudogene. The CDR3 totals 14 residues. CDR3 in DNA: TGTGCCAGCAGCAAAGCCGGGACAGGGGGCGGCTACACCTTC. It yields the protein CASSKAGTGGGYTF.

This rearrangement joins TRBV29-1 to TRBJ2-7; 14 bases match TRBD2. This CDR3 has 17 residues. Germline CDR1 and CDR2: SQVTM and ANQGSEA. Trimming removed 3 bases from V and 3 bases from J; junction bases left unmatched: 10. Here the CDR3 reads CSVDGTSGSTSVYEQYF. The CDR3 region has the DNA TGCAGCGTTGACGGGACTAGCGGGAGTACCTCGGTCTACGAGCAGTACTTC.

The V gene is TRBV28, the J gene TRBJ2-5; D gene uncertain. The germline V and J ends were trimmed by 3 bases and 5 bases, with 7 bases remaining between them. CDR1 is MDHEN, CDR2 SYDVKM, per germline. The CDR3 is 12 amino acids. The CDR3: CASSLIGETQYF. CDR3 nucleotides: TGTGCCAGCAGTTTGATAGGGGAGACCCAGTACTTC. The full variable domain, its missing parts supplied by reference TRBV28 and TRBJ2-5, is DVKVTQSSRYLVKRTGEKVFLECVQDMDHENMFWYRQDPGLGLRLIYFSYDVKMKEKGDIPEGYSVSREKKERFSLILESASTNQTSMYLCASSLIGETQYFGPGTRLLVL.

The CDR3 bases are TGCAGCGTGGGGGAGGGATTCACAGATACGCAGTATTTT. Residues: CSVGEGFTDTQYF. This chain connects TRBV29-1 to TRBJ2-3; 7 bases are a match to TRBD2. CDR1 is SQVTM, CDR2 ANQGSEA, per germline. The CDR3 has 13 residues. V trimming: 6 bases; J trimming: 2 bases; junction bases outside the gene matches: 5.

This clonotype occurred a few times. The CDR3 sequence: CASSLGLPSQEAFF. The DNA for the CDR3 is TGTGCCAGCAGTTTGGGTCTGCCCAGTCAAGAAGCTTTCTTT. The chain joins TRBV6-5 to TRBJ1-1, with D unclear. V was pared by 4 bases and J by 8 bases, with 17 bases between. CDR1 and CDR2 from the germline V gene are MNHEY and SVGAGI. The CDR3 totals 14 residues.

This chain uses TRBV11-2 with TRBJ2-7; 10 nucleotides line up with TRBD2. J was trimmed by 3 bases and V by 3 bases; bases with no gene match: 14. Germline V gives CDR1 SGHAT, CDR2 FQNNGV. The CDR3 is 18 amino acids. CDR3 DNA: TGTGCCAGCAGCTTGGGACTAGCGTTTACGCCTACCCACTACGAGCAGTACTTC. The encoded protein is CASSLGLAFTPTHYEQYF.

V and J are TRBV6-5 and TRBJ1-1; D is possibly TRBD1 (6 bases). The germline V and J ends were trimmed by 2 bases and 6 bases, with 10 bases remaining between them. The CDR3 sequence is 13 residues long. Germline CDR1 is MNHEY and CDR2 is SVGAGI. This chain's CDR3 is CASSYRYRAEAFF. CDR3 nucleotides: TGTGCCAGCAGTTACCGGTACAGGGCTGAAGCTTTCTTT.

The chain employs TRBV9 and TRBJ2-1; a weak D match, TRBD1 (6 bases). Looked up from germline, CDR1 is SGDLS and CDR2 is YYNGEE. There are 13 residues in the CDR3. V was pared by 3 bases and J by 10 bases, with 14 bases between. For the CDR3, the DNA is TGTGCCAGCAGCGCCATAACAGGGATAGAGCAGTTCTTC. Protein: CASSAITGIEQFF.

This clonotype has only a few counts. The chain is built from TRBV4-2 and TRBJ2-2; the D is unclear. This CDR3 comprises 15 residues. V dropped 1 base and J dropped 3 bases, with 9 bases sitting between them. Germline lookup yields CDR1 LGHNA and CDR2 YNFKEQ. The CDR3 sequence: CASSQAGRHTGELFF. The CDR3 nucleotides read TGTGCCAGCAGCCAAGCGGGCCGGCACACCGGGGAGCTGTTTTTT.

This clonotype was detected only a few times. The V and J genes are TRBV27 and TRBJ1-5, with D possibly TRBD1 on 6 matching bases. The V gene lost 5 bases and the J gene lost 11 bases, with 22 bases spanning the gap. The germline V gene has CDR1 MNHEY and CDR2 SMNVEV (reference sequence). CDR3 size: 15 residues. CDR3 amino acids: CASSPRDTPFVAQHF. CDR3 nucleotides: TGTGCCAGCAGTCCCCGGGACACGCCATTCGTAGCCCAGCATTTT.

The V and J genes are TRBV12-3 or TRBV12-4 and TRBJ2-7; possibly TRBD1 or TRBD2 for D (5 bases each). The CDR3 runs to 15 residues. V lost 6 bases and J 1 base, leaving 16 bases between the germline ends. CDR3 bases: TGTGCCAGCAGCTCCCGGGGCAGCTCTTCCTACGAGCAGTACTTC. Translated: CASSSRGSSSYEQYF.

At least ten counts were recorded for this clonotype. This chain's CDR3 is CSAPPGLAGTLSYEQYF. For the CDR3, the DNA is TGCAGTGCCCCACCGGGACTAGCGGGTACCCTCTCCTACGAGCAGTACTTC. The chain is built from TRBV20-1 and TRBJ2-7; 12 bases map to TRBD2. The germline CDR1 and CDR2 sequences are DFQATT and SNEGSKA (reference sequence). The CDR3 has 17 amino acids. The junction had 12 bases not matched to a gene; V was cut back by 6 bases and J by 0 bases.

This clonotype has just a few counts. CDR3 sequence reads: CSAQGHSSMNTEAFF. In nucleotides, the CDR3 is TGCAGTGCTCAAGGACACTCCTCGATGAACACTGAAGCTTTCTTT. The chain uses TRBV20-1 and TRBJ1-1; a weak D match, TRBD1 (5 bases). The CDR3 consists of 15 residues. Looked up from germline, CDR1 is DFQATT and CDR2 is SNEGSKA (reference sequence). Trimming removed 5 bases from V and 0 bases from J, with 16 bases in between.

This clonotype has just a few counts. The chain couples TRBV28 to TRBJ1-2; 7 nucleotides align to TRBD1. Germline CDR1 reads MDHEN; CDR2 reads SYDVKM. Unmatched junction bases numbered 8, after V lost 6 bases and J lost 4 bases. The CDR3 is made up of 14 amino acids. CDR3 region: CASRTGSLGYGYTF. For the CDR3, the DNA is TGTGCCAGCAGGACAGGGTCCCTGGGCTATGGCTACACCTTC.

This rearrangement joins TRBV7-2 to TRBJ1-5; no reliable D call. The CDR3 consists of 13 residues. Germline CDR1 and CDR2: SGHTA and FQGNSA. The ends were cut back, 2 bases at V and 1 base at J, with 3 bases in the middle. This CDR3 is CASSLQSNQPQHF. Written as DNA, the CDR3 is TGTGCCAGCAGCTTACAGAGCAATCAGCCCCAGCATTTT.

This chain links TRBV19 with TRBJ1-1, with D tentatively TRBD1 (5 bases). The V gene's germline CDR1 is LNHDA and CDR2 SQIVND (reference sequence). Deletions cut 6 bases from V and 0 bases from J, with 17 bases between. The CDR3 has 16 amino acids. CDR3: CASSDLRQPLNTEAFF. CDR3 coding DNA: TGTGCCAGTAGCGACTTACGACAGCCCTTGAACACTGAAGCTTTCTTT.

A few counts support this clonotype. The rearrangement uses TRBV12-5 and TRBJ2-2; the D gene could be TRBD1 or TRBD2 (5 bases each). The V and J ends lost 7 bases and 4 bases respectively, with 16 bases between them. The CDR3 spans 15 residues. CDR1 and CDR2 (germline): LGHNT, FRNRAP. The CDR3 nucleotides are TGTGCTAGTGCTCCCTTCGGGGCGATCACCGGGGAGCTGTTTTTT. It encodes CASAPFGAITGELFF.

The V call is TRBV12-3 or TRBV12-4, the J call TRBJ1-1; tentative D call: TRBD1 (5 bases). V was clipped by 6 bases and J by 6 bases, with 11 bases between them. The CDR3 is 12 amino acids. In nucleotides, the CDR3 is TGTGCCAGCAGCCTCGCGGGGCCTGAAGCTTTCTTT. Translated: CASSLAGPEAFF.

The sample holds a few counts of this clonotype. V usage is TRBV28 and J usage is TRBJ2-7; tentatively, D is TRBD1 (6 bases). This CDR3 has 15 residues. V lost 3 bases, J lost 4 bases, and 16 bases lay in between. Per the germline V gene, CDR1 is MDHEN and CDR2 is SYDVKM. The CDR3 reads CASSFVMTGPYEQYF. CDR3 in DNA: TGTGCCAGCAGTTTTGTAATGACAGGACCTTACGAGCAGTACTTC.

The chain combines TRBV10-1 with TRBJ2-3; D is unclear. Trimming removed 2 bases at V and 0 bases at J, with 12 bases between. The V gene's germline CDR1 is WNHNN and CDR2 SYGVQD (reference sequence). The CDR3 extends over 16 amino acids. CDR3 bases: TGCGCCAGCAGTGAGAATGGCCTCTACAGCACAGATACGCAGTATTTT. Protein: CASSENGLYSTDTQYF.

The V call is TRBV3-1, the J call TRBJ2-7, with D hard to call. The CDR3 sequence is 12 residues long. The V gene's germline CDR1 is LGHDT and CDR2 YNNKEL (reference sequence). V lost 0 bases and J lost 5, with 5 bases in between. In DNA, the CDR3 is TGTGCCAGCAGCCAAGATCGGGACGAGCAGTACTTC. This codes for CASSQDRDEQYF.

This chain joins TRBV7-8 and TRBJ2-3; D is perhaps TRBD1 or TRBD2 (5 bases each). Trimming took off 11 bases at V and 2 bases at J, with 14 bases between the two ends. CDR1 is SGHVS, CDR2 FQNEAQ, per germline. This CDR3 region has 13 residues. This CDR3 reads CAGAGLHTDTQYF. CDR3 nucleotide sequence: TGTGCCGGGGCCGGACTTCACACAGATACGCAGTATTTT.

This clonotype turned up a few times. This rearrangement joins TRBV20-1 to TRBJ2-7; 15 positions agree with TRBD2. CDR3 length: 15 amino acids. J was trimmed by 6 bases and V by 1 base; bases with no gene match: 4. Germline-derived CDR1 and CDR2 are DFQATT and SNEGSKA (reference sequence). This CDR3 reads CSARGAGLAGGEQYF. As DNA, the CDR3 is TGCAGTGCTAGAGGCGCGGGACTAGCGGGGGGCGAGCAGTACTTC.

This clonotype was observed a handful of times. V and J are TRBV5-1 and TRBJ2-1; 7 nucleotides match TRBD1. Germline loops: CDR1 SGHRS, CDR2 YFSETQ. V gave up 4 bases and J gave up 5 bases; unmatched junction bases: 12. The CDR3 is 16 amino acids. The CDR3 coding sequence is TGCGCCAGCAGCCTAGACCCGGGACAGAAGGACAATGAGCAGTTCTTC. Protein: CASSLDPGQKDNEQFF.

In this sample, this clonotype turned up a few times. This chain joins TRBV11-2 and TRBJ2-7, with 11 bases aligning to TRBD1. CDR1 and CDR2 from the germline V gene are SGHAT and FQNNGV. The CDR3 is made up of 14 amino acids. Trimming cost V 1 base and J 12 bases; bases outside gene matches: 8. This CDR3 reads CASSLGTGGEWLYF. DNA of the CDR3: TGTGCCAGCAGCTTAGGGACAGGGGGCGAGTGGCTGTACTTC.

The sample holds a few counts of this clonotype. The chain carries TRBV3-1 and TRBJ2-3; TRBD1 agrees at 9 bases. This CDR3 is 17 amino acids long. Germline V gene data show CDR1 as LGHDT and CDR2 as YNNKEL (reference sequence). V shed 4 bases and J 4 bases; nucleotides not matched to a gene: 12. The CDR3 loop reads CASSRITGQGSADTQYF. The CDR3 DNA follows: TGTGCCAGCAGCCGCATCACCGGACAGGGGAGCGCAGATACGCAGTATTTT.